This T cell receptor beta chain comes out of a study of blood T cell repertoires in COVID-19. About the study: Samples came from the United States, Italy and Spain, spanning acute and convalescent COVID-19.

In the authors' methods: Quantification of nucleated cells was approximated via reference gene primer amplification. Sequencing used immunoSEQ multiplex PCR; TCRdb keeps in-frame clones, though not all of them. V, J and clone size were drawn from that table, and D and trimming were deduced from the DNA. The data contain some 240,000 clones, roughly 90% of them singletons. CDR3 length: 13 residues. V was shortened by 6 bases and J by 8 bases, with 16 bases between the two germline ends. From germline, CDR1 is MNHEY and CDR2 SVGAGI. The V gene is TRBV6-5, the J gene TRBJ1-1; tentatively, D is TRBD1 (5 bases). Sequencing was performed on peripheral blood. The clonotype was recovered from a man aged 55 to 70 who had recovered from COVID-19. The CDR3 nucleotides are TGTGCCAGCAGGGGGGGGACGGATGACGAAGCTTTCTTT. Protein product: CASRGGTDDEAFF.